Listed here are 27 T cell receptor beta chains from one sample, sequenced in a study of CD8+CD57+ T cells in acquired aplastic anemia. Template material for TCR beta VDJ and CDR3 profiling consisted of genomic DNA. TCRdb itself ran the reads through MiXCR, one entry per CDR3 protein. This sample has 150,000 to 200,000 distinct CDR3 sequences; under 55% occur once, and the top ten carry about 2.9%. Source material: sorted CD4+, CD8+, or CD8+CD57+ T cells (not recorded which) from PBMCs. Receptors were obtained from a human donor in good health.

This clonotype was recorded many times. J is TRBJ1-2 and V is TRBV7-2; no clear D. Trimming took 2 bases from V and 6 from J, leaving 10 bases between them. The CDR3 loop spans 13 amino acids. CDR1 is SGHTA, CDR2 FQGNSA, per germline. CDR3 nucleotides: TGTGCCAGCAGCTTATCGTACGGGAATGGCTACACCTTC. Its translation: CASSLSYGNGYTF.

Many counts were recorded for this clonotype. J is TRBJ2-7 and V is TRBV4-3, with 7 bases fitting TRBD1. The germline CDR1 and CDR2 sequences are LGHNA and YSLEER. There are 17 residues in the CDR3. Losses at the gene ends were 0 bases for V and 6 bases for J; bases not matched to a gene: 14. DNA of the CDR3: TGCGCCAGCAGCCAAGATTTCATAAGGGGGCTAGAAGGCGAGCAGTACTTC. It codes for CASSQDFIRGLEGEQYF.

This clonotype was counted at least ten times. The rearrangement links TRBV7-9 to TRBJ1-1; D uncertain. CDR3 size: 14 residues. Germline CDR1 reads SEHNR; CDR2 reads FQNEAQ (reference sequence). Trimming removed 3 bases from V and 1 base from J, with 9 bases in between. The CDR3 DNA reads TGTGCCAGCAGCTTGGAAGTACCGAACACTGAAGCTTTCTTT. As protein: CASSLEVPNTEAFF.

The J gene is TRBJ1-2, the V gene TRBV7-2; 8 bases fit TRBD1. Germline V gene lookup returns CDR1 SGHTA and CDR2 FQGNSA. This CDR3 contains 15 residues. The V and J ends lost 4 bases and 7 bases, in that order; junction bases with no gene match: 11. CDR3 region: CASSSQTGGSGGYTF. For the CDR3, the DNA is TGTGCCAGCAGCTCCCAAACAGGGGGAAGCGGTGGCTACACCTTC.

V and J are TRBV7-9 and TRBJ2-1; TRBD2 matches 7 bases. Germline loops: CDR1 SEHNR, CDR2 FQNEAQ (reference sequence). The CDR3 is 15 amino acids. V was pared by 5 bases and J by 5 bases, with 9 bases of the junction left unmatched. CDR3 protein: CASSARGSEHNEQFF. As DNA, the CDR3 is TGTGCCAGCAGCGCGCGGGGGAGCGAGCACAATGAGCAGTTCTTC.

At least ten counts were recorded for this clonotype. J is TRBJ2-7 and V is TRBV3-1; no clear D. The CDR3 spans 14 residues. V lost 1 base, J lost 3 bases, and 10 bases lay in between. Per germline, CDR1 LGHDT and CDR2 YNNKEL (reference sequence). CDR3 sequence (DNA): TGTGCCAGCAGCCAAGGAACGCGAGTCTACGAGCAGTACTTC. As protein: CASSQGTRVYEQYF.

On this clonotype itself: One end of the junction is discordant with germline, which a read error may explain. This sequence joins TRBV7-2 and TRBJ2-1; unclear D gene. The CDR3 is 12 amino acids. The V gene's germline CDR1 is SGHTA and CDR2 FQGNSA. The CDR3 bases are TGTTCCAGCAGCTCAAGGGTAGATGAGCAGTTCTTC. Residues: CSSSSRVDEQFF.

This clonotype appeared a few times. One base away lies a much larger clone, so this may be a sequencing read error. The CDR3, as DNA: TGCGCCAGCAGCTGGGACGTGAACACCGGGGAGCTGTTTTTT. This gives the protein CASSWDVNTGELFF. The genes are TRBV5-1 and TRBJ2-2; TRBD1 or TRBD2 may be the D gene (5 bases each). The CDR3 contains 14 residues. The ends were cut back, 3 bases at V and 1 base at J, with 7 bases in the middle. Germline V CDR1 and CDR2: SGHRS, YFSETQ.

The chain is built from TRBV15 and TRBJ1-5; D call uncertain. Germline lookup yields CDR1 LNHNV and CDR2 YYDKDF (reference sequence). With 0 bases removed from V and 2 bases from J, the gap between germline ends came to 8 bases. This CDR3 is 15 amino acids long. The DNA of the CDR3 is TGTGCCACCAGCAGAGATGGAATCGGCAATCAGCCCCAGCATTTT. It codes for CATSRDGIGNQPQHF.

This clonotype showed up just once. The V gene is TRBV9, the J gene TRBJ2-4; 8 bases agree with TRBD2. After removal of 7 bases from V and 11 bases from J, the junction contained 8 bases not matched to a gene. Germline CDR1 reads SGDLS; CDR2 reads YYNGEE. This CDR3 is 12 amino acids long. CDR3: CASSMERGLQYF. DNA for the CDR3: TGTGCCAGCTCTATGGAGCGGGGGCTTCAGTACTTC.

V usage is TRBV6-2 or TRBV6-3 and J usage is TRBJ2-7; maybe TRBD2 (5 bases). V lost 0 bases and J 0 bases, leaving 12 bases between the germline ends. Germline loops: CDR1 MNHEY, CDR2 SVGEGT. The CDR3 spans 16 residues. CDR3 sequence reads: CASSYSRTGDSYEQYF. CDR3 bases: TGTGCCAGCAGTTACTCCCGGACTGGCGACTCCTACGAGCAGTACTTC.

The V and J genes are TRBV29-1 and TRBJ1-5; D is unresolved. The CDR3 runs 14 residues. Germline CDR1 reads SQVTM; CDR2 reads ANQGSEA. Trimming shortened V by 7 bases and J by 2 bases, and 15 bases separated the two germline ends. Here the CDR3 reads CSAKIPGGNQPQHF. CDR3 in DNA: TGCAGCGCAAAGATTCCCGGGGGCAATCAGCCCCAGCATTTT.

This clonotype was detected many times. This sequence joins TRBV12-3 or TRBV12-4 and TRBJ1-1; D not certain. The V end was cut by 1 base, the J end by 1 base, with 7 bases between. The CDR3 is made up of 14 amino acids. CDR3 loop: CASSLGIKNTEAFF. The DNA of the CDR3 is TGTGCCAGCAGTTTAGGGATCAAGAACACTGAAGCTTTCTTT.

The chain recombines TRBV24-1 with TRBJ2-5, with 10 positions matching TRBD2. The CDR3 extends over 13 amino acids. Unmatched junction bases numbered 6, after V lost 10 bases and J lost 5 bases. Germline-derived CDR1 and CDR2 are KGHDR and SFDVKD. For the CDR3, the DNA is TGTGCCACTAGCGGGAGGATAGGCGAGACCCAGTACTTC. Its translation is CATSGRIGETQYF.

The rearrangement links TRBV6-1 to TRBJ2-7; TRBD2 matches at 12 bases. This CDR3 has 15 residues. Germline V lookup: CDR1 MNHNS, CDR2 SASEGT. Losses at the gene ends were 7 bases for V and 0 bases for J; bases not matched to a gene: 4. The CDR3 nucleotides are TGTGCCAGCACCAAGACTAGCGGGAGCTCCTACGAGCAGTACTTC. Translating it yields CASTKTSGSSYEQYF.

The chain has TRBV10-3 and TRBJ1-6; 12 bases agree with TRBD1. CDR1 is ENHRY, CDR2 SYGVKD, per germline. The CDR3 extends over 17 amino acids. V shed 9 bases and J 5 bases; nucleotides not matched to a gene: 11. CDR3 sequence: CAIRPGQGASDNSPLHF. The DNA for the CDR3 is TGTGCCATTCGGCCGGGACAGGGGGCAAGTGATAATTCACCCCTCCACTTT.

This clonotype appeared once. The CDR3 sequence: CASSEELAGDYEQYF. In DNA, the CDR3 is TGTGCCAGCAGTGAAGAGCTAGCGGGGGACTACGAGCAGTACTTC. The chain joins TRBV2 to TRBJ2-7; 10 bases are a match to TRBD2. The CDR3 sequence is 15 residues long. Germline V lookup: CDR1 SNHLY, CDR2 FYNNEI. V was clipped by 1 base and J by 3 bases; unmatched bases: 3. Combining the CDR3 with reference TRBV2 and TRBJ2-7 gives the whole variable domain EPEVTQTPSHQVTQMGQEVILRCVPISNHLYFYWYRQILGQKVEFLVSFYNNEISEKSEIFDDQFSVERPDGSNFTLKIRSTKLEDSAMYFCASSEELAGDYEQYFGPGTRLTVT.

This clonotype was recorded only once. The chain joins TRBV2 to TRBJ1-4; D unresolved. The CDR3 loop spans 14 amino acids. V lost 6 bases and J lost 6, with 14 bases in between. CDR1 is SNHLY and CDR2 is FYNNEI in the germline V gene. The CDR3 region is CASSLIGFHEKLFF. The CDR3, as DNA: TGTGCCAGCAGCTTAATAGGGTTCCATGAAAAACTGTTTTTT.

The J gene is TRBJ1-1, the V gene TRBV19, with D perhaps matching TRBD1 (5 bases). The germline gives CDR1 LNHDA, CDR2 SQIVND (reference sequence). There are 14 residues in the CDR3. V was shortened by 5 bases and J by 4 bases, with 14 bases between the two germline ends. CDR3 DNA: TGTGCCAGTAGTCCACGAACCGGGGGCACTGAAGCTTTCTTT. Translated: CASSPRTGGTEAFF.

Many counts were recorded for this clonotype. The gene calls are TRBV30 and TRBJ2-3; D is possibly TRBD2 (6 bases). The CDR3 has 14 amino acids. The germline CDR1 and CDR2 sequences are GTSNPN and SVGIG (reference sequence). Trimming left V 1 base short and J 1 base short, with 9 bases between. The CDR3 coding sequence is TGTGCCTGGAGTGGCGGGATGGGCACAGATACGCAGTATTTT. Protein sequence: CAWSGGMGTDTQYF.

The chain employs TRBV29-1 and TRBJ1-5, with D perhaps TRBD1 (6 bases). V was clipped by 5 bases and J by 2 bases, with 10 bases between them. In germline, CDR1 is SQVTM, CDR2 ANQGSEA. The CDR3 extends over 13 amino acids. As DNA, the CDR3 is TGCAGCGTTCGATCAGGGGGCAATCAGCCCCAGCATTTT. Amino acid sequence: CSVRSGGNQPQHF.

This clonotype was observed many times. J is TRBJ1-4 and V is TRBV19; D ambiguous. CDR3 length: 13 amino acids. Germline loops: CDR1 LNHDA, CDR2 SQIVND (reference sequence). V shed 5 bases and J shed 5 bases, with 9 bases lying between them. The CDR3 loop is CASSPRKNEKLFF. CDR3 sequence (DNA): TGTGCCAGTAGTCCCCGGAAGAATGAAAAACTGTTTTTT.

This chain links TRBV4-1 with TRBJ2-7, with TRBD1 matching over 7 bases. CDR1 MGHRA and CDR2 YSYEKL come from the germline V gene. This CDR3 has 16 residues. J was trimmed by 4 bases and V by 1 base; bases with no gene match: 10. CDR3 amino acids: CASSQAGDSLMYEQYF. The CDR3, as DNA: TGCGCCAGCAGCCAAGCCGGGGACAGCCTGATGTACGAGCAGTACTTC.

The gene calls are TRBV20-1 and TRBJ2-1; TRBD2 agrees at 12 bases. Germline-derived CDR1 and CDR2 are DFQATT and SNEGSKA (reference sequence). V dropped 3 bases and J dropped 2; count of bases not matched to a gene: 5. The CDR3 loop spans 16 amino acids. The CDR3 reads CSASGLAGPAYNEQFF. In DNA, the CDR3 is TGCAGTGCTAGCGGACTAGCGGGACCTGCCTACAATGAGCAGTTCTTC.

There are many counts of this clonotype. The CDR3 coding sequence is TGCAGTGCTAGTACAGGCTCAGTAAGAAATTCACCCCTCCACTTT. Translating it yields CSASTGSVRNSPLHF. The chain combines TRBV20-1 with TRBJ1-6; a possible D gene is TRBD1 (5 bases). This CDR3 is 15 amino acids long. Trimming left V 3 bases short and J 7 bases short, with 16 bases between. Germline assignment: CDR1 DFQATT and CDR2 SNEGSKA (reference sequence).

The chain has TRBV15 and TRBJ2-7, with 7 bases matching TRBD1. Germline V CDR1 and CDR2: LNHNV, YYDKDF (reference sequence). The CDR3 is 17 residues long. With 3 bases clipped from V and 6 bases from J, the junction kept 17 bases outside the gene matches. CDR3 nucleotide sequence: TGTGCCACCAGCAGTGCTGCCTCCAGGGGGTACATAGGCGAGCAGTACTTC. Translated: CATSSAASRGYIGEQYF.

This clonotype came up many times. The V gene is TRBV12-3 or TRBV12-4, the J gene TRBJ1-2; 9 bases align to TRBD1. The CDR3 is made up of 13 amino acids. Losses at the gene ends were 3 bases for V and 8 bases for J; bases not matched to a gene: 4. CDR3 protein: CASSFGQGFGYTF. The CDR3, as DNA: TGTGCCAGCAGTTTCGGACAGGGGTTCGGCTACACCTTC.